This record concerns one TCR beta chain sequence. The antigen remains unidentified. A much larger clone differs from this one at a single base, so this may be a read error. This CDR3 spans 17 amino acids. The germline V gene has CDR1 SGHTA and CDR2 FQGTGA. This record belongs to a study of molecular identifiers for immune sequencing clone quantification. Broader study findings: Underestimated sizes of highly expanded clones could result from identical TCR molecules that share a barcode.

Bulk TCR libraries used previously described methods and listed TCR primers. TCRdb itself ran the PCR reads through MiXCR, one entry per CDR3 protein. The table includes about 97,000 distinct CDR3 sequences, roughly 26% detected once. The gene calls are TRBV7-3 and TRBJ1-3, with a possible D match to TRBD1 (5 bases). Sequenced sample: naive CD8+ T cells from blood, with Jurkat cell RNA spiked in. Documented subset: FACS-sorted CD8+CD4-CCR7+CD45RA+ naive T cells. This receptor was taken from a human donor in good health. Some libraries in this study had Jurkat cell RNA spiked in. The CDR3 nucleotides are TGTGCCGGCAGCTTAACGAAAAGCAGGGAGTCCGGAAACACCATATATTTT. This sequence encodes CAGSLTKSRESGNTIYF.